These 7 T cell receptor beta chains were sequenced from one sample in a study of T-cell reconstitution after alpha-beta-depleted transplantation in children. A library of TCRbeta sequences, prepared with unique molecular identifiers, was generated. TCRdb redid the calling of the PCR reads with MiXCR, one entry per CDR3 protein. This sample has 250,000 to 350,000 distinct CDR3 sequences, with more than 8% found just once. The sample consisted of PBMCs from the stem cell graft donor, taken from the stem cell graft. These TCRs come from a human donor who donated a stem cell graft to a child with SCID.

This chain uses TRBV27 with TRBJ1-5; no clear D gene. Trimming removed 5 bases at V and 9 bases at J, with 14 bases between. CDR3 size: 13 residues. Germline CDR1 is MNHEY and CDR2 is SMNVEV (reference sequence). The CDR3 DNA reads as TGTGCCAGCAGTCCCCAAGCGCCTTGGCCCCAGCATTTT. Encoded protein: CASSPQAPWPQHF.

This clonotype has a count of ten or more. The chain combines TRBV5-1 with TRBJ1-1; D ambiguous. The CDR3 length is 15 residues. Germline values: CDR1 SGHRS, CDR2 YFSETQ. Trimming took off 0 bases at V and 0 bases at J, with 9 bases between the two ends. The CDR3: CASSLGLALNTEAFF. The DNA of the CDR3 is TGCGCCAGCAGCTTGGGGCTAGCCTTGAACACTGAAGCTTTCTTT.

The rearrangement joins TRBV10-2 to TRBJ1-5; TRBD1 might be the D (6 bases). CDR3 length: 15 residues. The germline V and J ends were trimmed by 6 bases and 2 bases, with 14 bases remaining between them. Germline CDR1 and CDR2: WSHSY and SAAADI. CDR3 bases: TGCGCCAGCAGAGAGACCGGGACACGCAATCAGCCCCAGCATTTT. It codes for CASRETGTRNQPQHF.

There are a few counts of this clonotype. CDR3 DNA: TGTGCCAGCAGTGTACATCAGCTGGGGGCCTCGAACACTGAAGCTTTCTTT. Protein sequence: CASSVHQLGASNTEAFF. The chain joins TRBV6-1 to TRBJ1-1; maybe TRBD1 (6 bases). Germline values: CDR1 MNHNS, CDR2 SASEGT. The CDR3 is 17 amino acids. V lost 4 bases, J lost 1 base, and 19 bases lay in between.

V usage is TRBV7-9 and J usage is TRBJ1-6, with TRBD1 matching over 9 bases. The junction had 3 bases not matched to a gene; V was cut back by 1 base and J by 8 bases. There are 15 residues in the CDR3. Germline lookup yields CDR1 SEHNR and CDR2 FQNEAQ (reference sequence). The CDR3, as DNA: TGTGCCAGCAGCTTAGACAGGGGGCTAGATTCACCCCTCCACTTT. Protein: CASSLDRGLDSPLHF.

This clonotype occurred a few times. The chain is built from TRBV27 and TRBJ1-5; no firm D call. Germline CDR1 and CDR2: MNHEY and SMNVEV (reference sequence). V was pared by 2 bases and J by 0 bases, with 8 bases between. The CDR3 is 15 residues long. CDR3 coding DNA: TGTGCCAGCAGTTTACTAGCTAATAGCAATCAGCCCCAGCATTTT. Protein sequence: CASSLLANSNQPQHF.

This clonotype was found a few times. V and J are TRBV12-3 or TRBV12-4 and TRBJ1-6; TRBD1 might be the D (5 bases). CDR3 length: 15 amino acids. Trimming left V 3 bases short and J 6 bases short, with 12 bases between. The CDR3 region has the DNA TGTGCCAGCAGTTTGAGACAGCCTAGTAATTCACCCCTCCACTTT. Protein product: CASSLRQPSNSPLHF.